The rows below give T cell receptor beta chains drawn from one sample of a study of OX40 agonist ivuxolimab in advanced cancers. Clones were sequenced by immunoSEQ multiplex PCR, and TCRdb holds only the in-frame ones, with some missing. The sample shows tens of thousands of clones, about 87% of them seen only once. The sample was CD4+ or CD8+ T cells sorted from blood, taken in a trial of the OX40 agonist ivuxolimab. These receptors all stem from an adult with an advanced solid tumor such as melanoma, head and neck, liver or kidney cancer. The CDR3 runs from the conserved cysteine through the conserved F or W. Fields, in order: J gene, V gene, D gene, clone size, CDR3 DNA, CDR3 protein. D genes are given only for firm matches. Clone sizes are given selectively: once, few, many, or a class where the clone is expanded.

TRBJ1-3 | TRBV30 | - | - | TGTGCCTGGAGTGAATTGGAGAACAGGGTTCGTGCTCTGGGAAACACCATATATTTT | CAWSELENRVRALGNTIYF
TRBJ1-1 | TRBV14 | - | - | TGTGCCAGCAGCCAAGTTCGCCAGGGGTCTGGTGAAGCTTTCTTT | CASSQVRQGSGEAFF
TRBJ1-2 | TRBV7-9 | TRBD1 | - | TGTGCCAGCAGCCCGCCTGGACAGGGGAACTATGGCTACACCTTC | CASSPPGQGNYGYTF
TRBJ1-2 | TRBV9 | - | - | TGTGCCAGCAGTGCGGACTTCTTCTATGGCTACACCTTC | CASSADFFYGYTF
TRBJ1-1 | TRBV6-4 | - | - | TGTGCCAGCAGTGCAAGGAGGGGGGACACTGAAGCTTTCTTT | CASSARRGDTEAFF
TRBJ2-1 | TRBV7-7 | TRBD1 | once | TGTGCTAGCAGCTACGACCCCGGGACAGCCTACAATGAGCAGTTCTTC | CASSYDPGTAYNEQFF
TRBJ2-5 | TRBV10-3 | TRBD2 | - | TGTGCCATCAGTGAAGGGACTAGCGCTGCAGAGACCCAGTACTTC | CAISEGTSAAETQYF
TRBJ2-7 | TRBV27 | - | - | TGTGCCAGCAGTTTATCGGGTGCCTACGAGCAGTACTTC | CASSLSGAYEQYF
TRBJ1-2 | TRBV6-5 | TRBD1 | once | TGTGCCAGCAGTGGACAGGGGGAGGTTCAGGGCTACACCTTC | CASSGQGEVQGYTF
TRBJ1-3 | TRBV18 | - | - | TGTGCCAGCTCACCAGGGGCCGGAAACACCATATATTTT | CASSPGAGNTIYF
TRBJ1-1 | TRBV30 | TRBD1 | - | TGTGCCTGGAGTGTACCACAGGGGGCTAGGTGGACTGAAGCTTTCTTT | CAWSVPQGARWTEAFF
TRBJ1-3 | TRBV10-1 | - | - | TGCGCCAGCGGCGAGGGGATCAATTCTGGAAACACCATATATTTT | CASGEGINSGNTIYF
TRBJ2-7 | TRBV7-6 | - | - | TGTGCCTCCTCGCAGGGCCTGGGCAGCGAGCAGTACTTC | CASSQGLGSEQYF
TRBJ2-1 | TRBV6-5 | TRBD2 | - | TGTGCCAGCACCCGGACTAGCGGGAGAAATGAGCAGTTCTTC | CASTRTSGRNEQFF
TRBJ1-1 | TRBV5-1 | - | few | TGCGCCAGCAGCCGGACAAACGCGAACACTGAAGCTTTCTTT | CASSRTNANTEAFF
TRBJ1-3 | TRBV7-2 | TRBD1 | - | TGTGCCAGCAGCCGAACAGGGGGGATCTCTGGAAACACCATATATTTT | CASSRTGGISGNTIYF
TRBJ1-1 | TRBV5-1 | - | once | TGCGCCAGCAGCTCGAACTCGGGATACACTGAAGCTTTCTTT | CASSSNSGYTEAFF
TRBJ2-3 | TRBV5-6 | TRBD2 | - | TGTGCCAGCAGCTGGGGACTAGCGGGAGGGCCTGGCGCAGATACGCAGTATTTT | CASSWGLAGGPGADTQYF
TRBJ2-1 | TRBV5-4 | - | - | TGTGCCAGCAGCTTGGTTAGGGGGAAGCAGTTCTTC | CASSLVRGKQFF
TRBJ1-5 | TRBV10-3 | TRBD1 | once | TGTGCCATCAGTGATAATTTGCCCCGAGACAGGGGGAATAAGCCCCAGCATTTT | CAISDNLPRDRGNKPQHF
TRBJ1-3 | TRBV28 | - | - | TGTGCCAGCAGGCGGGGACCGAACTCTGGAAACACCATATATTTT | CASRRGPNSGNTIYF
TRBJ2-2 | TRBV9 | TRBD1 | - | TGTGCCAGCAGCGCACAGGGGGCCGGGGAGCTGTTTTTT | CASSAQGAGELFF
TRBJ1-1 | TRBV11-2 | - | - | TGTGCCAGCAGCCTTCGCCTACAGGGTACTGAAGCTTTCTTT | CASSLRLQGTEAFF
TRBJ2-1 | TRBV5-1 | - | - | TGCGCCAGCAGCCTACAGGTTCCCTCTGCCCTACATGGGCAGTTCTTC | CASSLQVPSALHGQFF
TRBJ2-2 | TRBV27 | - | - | TGTGCCAGCAGTTTATTTAGGGCGGCCGGGGAGCTGTTTTTT | CASSLFRAAGELFF
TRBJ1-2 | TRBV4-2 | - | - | TGTGCCAGCAGCCAGCCGGGACGGAGTAACTATGGCTACACCTTC | CASSQPGRSNYGYTF
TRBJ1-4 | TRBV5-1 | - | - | TGCGCCAGCAGCCCGACGGTTGGCACCGCTCTCGAAAAACTGTTTTTT | CASSPTVGTALEKLFF
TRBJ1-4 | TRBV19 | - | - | TGTGCCAGTAGTGTGGGGGGAACTAATGAAAAACTGTTTTTT | CASSVGGTNEKLFF
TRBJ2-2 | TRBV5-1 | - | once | TGCGCCAGCTCCGTTTTGGGAGAAAGCACCGGGGAGCTGTTTTTT | CASSVLGESTGELFF
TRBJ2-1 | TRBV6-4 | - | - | TGTGCCAGCAGCGCCTTCCCCACCGGGGGTGAGCAGTTCTTC | CASSAFPTGGEQFF
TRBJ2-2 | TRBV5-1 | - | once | TGCGCCAGCAGCAGGCGACCGGAACCCCCCGGGGAGCTGTTTTTT | CASSRRPEPPGELFF
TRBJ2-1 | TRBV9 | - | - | TGTGCCAGCAGCCCCCGACTCCGCCCCACTCCAAGCTCCTACAATGAGCAGTTCTTC | CASSPRLRPTPSSYNEQFF
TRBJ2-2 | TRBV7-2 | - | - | TGTGCCAGCAGCTTCATCACCCTAACCGGGGAGCTGTTTTTT | CASSFITLTGELFF
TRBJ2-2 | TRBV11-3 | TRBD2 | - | TGTGCCAGCAGCTGGGAGGGAGCGAACACCGGGGAGCTGTTTTTT | CASSWEGANTGELFF
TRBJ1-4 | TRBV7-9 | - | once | TGTGCCAGCAGCTTCCCACAGGGAAGTGAAAAACTGTTTTTT | CASSFPQGSEKLFF
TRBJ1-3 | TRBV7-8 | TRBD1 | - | TGTGCCAGCAGCTTTGACAGGGCGGGAAACACCATATATTTT | CASSFDRAGNTIYF
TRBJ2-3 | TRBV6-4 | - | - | TGTGCCAGCAATCGGAGGACCATGAGCACAGATACGCAGTATTTT | CASNRRTMSTDTQYF
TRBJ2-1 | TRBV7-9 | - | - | TGTGCCAGCAGCTTAGATGGGGGAGCTCGGGATGAGCAGTTCTTC | CASSLDGGARDEQFF
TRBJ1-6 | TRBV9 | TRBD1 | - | TGTGCCAGCAGCGTTGCGGGACAGGGTAATTCACCCCTCCACTTT | CASSVAGQGNSPLHF
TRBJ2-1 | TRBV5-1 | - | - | TGCGCCAGCAGCCAGGACACTATGGAGTTCTTC | CASSQDTMEFF
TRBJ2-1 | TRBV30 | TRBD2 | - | TGTGCCTGGAGCCTGACTAGCGGGACTGAGCAGTTCTTC | CAWSLTSGTEQFF
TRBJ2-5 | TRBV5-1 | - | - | TGCGCCAGCAGGCGTGGGACGCTCCGATTCCAAGAGACCCAGTACTTC | CASRRGTLRFQETQYF
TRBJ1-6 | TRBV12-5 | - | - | TGTGCTAGTGCCTTAGCCGACCCGGGTTCACCCCTCCACTTT | CASALADPGSPLHF
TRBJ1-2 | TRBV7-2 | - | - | TGTGCCAGCAGCTTAGCCACAGCGCAGGGCTACACCTTC | CASSLATAQGYTF
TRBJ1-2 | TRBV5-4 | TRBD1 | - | TGTGCCAGCAGCGTGGGACAGGGATATTATGGCTACACCTTC | CASSVGQGYYGYTF
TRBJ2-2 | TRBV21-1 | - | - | TGTGCCAGCAGCAAAGACCGGAGGTCGGACACCGGGGAGCTGTTTTTT | CASSKDRRSDTGELFF